This T cell receptor (beta chain) was obtained from a study of graft-versus-host responses after intestinal transplantation. Points from the study as a whole: High graft-versus-host to host-versus-graft T cell clonal ratios marked allografts of patients with graft-donor macrochimerism.

As for this clone: The antigen is unknown.

Only in-frame clones appear in the TCRdb table, and some are missing; sequencing was by immunoSEQ multiplex PCR. Among over 100,000 clones listed, 85% to 95% were seen once. The CDR3 covers 12 residues. Trimming removed 4 bases from V and 7 bases from J, with 11 bases in between. Germline V CDR1 and CDR2: SQVTM, ANQGSEA. The sequence came from a human donor who was the organ donor for an intestinal transplant. This specimen consisted of unstimulated CD8+ T cells sorted from spleen or lymph node cells, obtained before transplant. The V gene is TRBV29-1, the J gene TRBJ2-1; D might be TRBD1 (6 bases). CDR3 residues: CSVVPGTNEQFF. The CDR3 DNA sequence: TGCAGCGTTGTTCCGGGGACAAATGAGCAGTTCTTC.